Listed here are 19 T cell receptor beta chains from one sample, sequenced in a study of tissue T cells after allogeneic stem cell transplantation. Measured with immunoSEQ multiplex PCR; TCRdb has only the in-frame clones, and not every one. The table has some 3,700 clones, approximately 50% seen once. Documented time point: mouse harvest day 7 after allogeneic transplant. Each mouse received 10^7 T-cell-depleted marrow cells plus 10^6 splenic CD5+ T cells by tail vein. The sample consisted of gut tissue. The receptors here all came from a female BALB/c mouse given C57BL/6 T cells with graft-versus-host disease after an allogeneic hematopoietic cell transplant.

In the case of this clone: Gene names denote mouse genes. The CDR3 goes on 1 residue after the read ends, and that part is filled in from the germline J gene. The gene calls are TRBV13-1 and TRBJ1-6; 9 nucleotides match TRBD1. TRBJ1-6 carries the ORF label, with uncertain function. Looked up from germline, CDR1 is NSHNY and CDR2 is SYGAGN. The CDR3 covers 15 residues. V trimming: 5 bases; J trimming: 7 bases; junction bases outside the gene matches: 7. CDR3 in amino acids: CASSSGQGENSPLYF. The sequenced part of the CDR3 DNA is TGTGCCAGCAGCTCGGGACAGGGAGAGAATTCGCCCCTCTAC.

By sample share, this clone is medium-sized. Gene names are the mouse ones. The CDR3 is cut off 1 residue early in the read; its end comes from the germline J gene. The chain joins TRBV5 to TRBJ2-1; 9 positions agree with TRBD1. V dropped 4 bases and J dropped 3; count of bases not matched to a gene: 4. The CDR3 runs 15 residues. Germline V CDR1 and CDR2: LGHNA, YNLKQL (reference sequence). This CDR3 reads CASSLPGQGYAEQFF. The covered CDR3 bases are TGTGCCAGCAGCCTCCCGGGACAGGGCTATGCTGAGCAGTTC.

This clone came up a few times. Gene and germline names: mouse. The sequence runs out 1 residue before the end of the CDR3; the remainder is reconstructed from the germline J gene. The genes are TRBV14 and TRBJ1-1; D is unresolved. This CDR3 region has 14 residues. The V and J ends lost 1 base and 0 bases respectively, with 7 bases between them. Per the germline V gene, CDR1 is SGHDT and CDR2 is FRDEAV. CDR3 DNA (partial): TGTGCCAGCAGTTTCGCGTCCTCAAACACAGAAGTCTTC. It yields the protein CASSFASSNTEVF. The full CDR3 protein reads CASSFASSNTEVFF.

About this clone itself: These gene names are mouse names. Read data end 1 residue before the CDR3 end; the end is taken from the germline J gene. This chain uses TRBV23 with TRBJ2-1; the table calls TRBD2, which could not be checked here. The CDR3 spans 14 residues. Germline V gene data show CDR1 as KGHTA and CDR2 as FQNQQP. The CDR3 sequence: CSSSSDWGGAEQFF. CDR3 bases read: TGCTCCAGCAGTTCCGACTGGGGGGGAGCTGAGCAGTTC.

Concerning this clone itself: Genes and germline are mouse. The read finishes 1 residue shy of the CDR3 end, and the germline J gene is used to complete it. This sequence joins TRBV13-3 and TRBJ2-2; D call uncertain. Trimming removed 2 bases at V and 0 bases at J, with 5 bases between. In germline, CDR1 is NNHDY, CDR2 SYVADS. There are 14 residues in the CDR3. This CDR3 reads CASSDGANTGQLYF. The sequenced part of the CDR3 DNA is TGTGCCAGCAGTGACGGGGCAAACACCGGGCAGCTCTAC.

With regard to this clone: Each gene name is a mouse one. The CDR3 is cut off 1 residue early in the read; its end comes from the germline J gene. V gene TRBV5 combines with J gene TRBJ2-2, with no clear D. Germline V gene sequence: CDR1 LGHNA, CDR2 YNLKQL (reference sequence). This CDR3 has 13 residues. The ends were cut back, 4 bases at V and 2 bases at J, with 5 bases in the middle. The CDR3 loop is CASSPGNTGQLYF. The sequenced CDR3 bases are TGTGCCAGCAGCCCGGGCAACACCGGGCAGCTCTAC.

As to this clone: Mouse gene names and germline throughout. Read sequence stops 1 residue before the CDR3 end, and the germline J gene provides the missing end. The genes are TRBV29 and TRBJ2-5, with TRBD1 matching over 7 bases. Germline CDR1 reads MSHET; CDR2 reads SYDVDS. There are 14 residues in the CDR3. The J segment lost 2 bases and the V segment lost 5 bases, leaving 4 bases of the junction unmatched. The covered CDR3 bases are TGTGCTAGCAGTCGGTCAGGGGGCCAAGACACCCAGTAC. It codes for CASSRSGGQDTQY. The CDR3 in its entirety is CASSRSGGQDTQYF.

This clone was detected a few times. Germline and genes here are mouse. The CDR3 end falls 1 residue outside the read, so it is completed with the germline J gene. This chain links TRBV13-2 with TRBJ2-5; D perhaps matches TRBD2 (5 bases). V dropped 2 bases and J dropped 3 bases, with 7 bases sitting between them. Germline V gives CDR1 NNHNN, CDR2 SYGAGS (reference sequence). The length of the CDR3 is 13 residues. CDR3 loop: CASGELGQDTQYF. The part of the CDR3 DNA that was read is TGTGCCAGCGGTGAGCTGGGTCAAGACACCCAGTAC.

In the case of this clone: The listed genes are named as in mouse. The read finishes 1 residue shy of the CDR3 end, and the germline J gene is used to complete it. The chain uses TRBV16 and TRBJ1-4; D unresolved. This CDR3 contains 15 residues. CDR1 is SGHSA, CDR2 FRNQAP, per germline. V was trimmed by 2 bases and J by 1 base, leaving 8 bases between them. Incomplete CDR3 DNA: TGTGCAAGCAGCTTAAGGGCCAATTCCAACGAAAGATTATTT. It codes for CASSLRANSNERLF. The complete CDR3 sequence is CASSLRANSNERLFF. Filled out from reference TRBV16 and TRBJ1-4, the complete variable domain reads NAGVIQTPRHKVTGKGQEATLWCEPISGHSAVFWYRQTIVQGLEFLTYFRNQAPIDDSGMPKERFSAQMPNQSHSTLKIQSTQPQDSAVYLCASSLRANSNERLFFGHGTKLSVL.

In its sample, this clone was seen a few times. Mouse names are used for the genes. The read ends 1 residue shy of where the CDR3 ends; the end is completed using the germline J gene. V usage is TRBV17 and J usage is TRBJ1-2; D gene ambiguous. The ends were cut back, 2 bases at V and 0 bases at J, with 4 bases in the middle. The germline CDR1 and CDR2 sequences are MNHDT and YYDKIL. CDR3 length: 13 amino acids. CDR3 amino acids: CASSRTANSDYTF. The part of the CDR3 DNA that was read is TGTGCTAGCAGTAGAACAGCAAACTCCGACTACACC.

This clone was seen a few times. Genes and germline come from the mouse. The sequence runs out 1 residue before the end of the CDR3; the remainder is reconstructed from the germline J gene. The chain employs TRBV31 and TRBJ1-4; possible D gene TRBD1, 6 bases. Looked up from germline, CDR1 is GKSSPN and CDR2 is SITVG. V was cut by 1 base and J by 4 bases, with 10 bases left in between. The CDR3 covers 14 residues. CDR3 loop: CAWSQQGGNERLFF. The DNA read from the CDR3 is TGTGCCTGGAGTCAACAGGGAGGCAACGAAAGATTATTT. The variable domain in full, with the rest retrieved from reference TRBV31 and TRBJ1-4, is AQTIHQWPVAEIKAVGSPLSLGCTIKGKSSPNLYWYWQATGGTLQQLFYSITVGQVESVVQLNLSASRPKDDQFILSTEKLLLSHSGFYLCAWSQQGGNERLFFGHGTKLSVL.

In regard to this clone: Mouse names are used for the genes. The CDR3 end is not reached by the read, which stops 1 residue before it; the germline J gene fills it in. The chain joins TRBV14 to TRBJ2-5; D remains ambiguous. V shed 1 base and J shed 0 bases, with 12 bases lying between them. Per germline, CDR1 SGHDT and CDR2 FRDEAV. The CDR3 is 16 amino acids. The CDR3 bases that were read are TGTGCCAGCAGTTTCAGACGGGGAGTTAACCAAGACACCCAGTAC. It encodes CASSFRRGVNQDTQY. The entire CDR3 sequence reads CASSFRRGVNQDTQYF.

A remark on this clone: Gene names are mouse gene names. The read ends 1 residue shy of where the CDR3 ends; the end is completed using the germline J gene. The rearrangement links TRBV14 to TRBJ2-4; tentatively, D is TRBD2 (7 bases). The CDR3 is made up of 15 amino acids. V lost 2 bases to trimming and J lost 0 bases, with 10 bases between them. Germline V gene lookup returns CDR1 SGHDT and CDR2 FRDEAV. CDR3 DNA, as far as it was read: TGTGCCAGCAGTTTACGGGGGGCAAGTCAAAACACCTTGTAC. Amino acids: CASSLRGASQNTLY. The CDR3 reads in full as CASSLRGASQNTLYF.

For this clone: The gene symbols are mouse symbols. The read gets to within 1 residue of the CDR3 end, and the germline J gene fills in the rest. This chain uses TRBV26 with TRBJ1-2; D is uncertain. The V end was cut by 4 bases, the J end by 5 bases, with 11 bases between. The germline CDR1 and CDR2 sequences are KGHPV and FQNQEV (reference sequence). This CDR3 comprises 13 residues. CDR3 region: CASSPRPRSDYTF. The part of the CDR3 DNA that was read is TGTGCCAGCAGTCCCCGACCGAGGTCCGACTACACC.

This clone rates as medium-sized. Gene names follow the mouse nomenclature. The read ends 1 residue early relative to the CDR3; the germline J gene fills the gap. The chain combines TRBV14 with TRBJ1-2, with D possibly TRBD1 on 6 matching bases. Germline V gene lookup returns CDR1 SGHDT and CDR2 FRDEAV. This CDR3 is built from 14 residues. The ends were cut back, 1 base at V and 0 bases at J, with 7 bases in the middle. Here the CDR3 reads CASSFRTANSDYTF. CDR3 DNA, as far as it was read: TGTGCCAGCAGTTTCAGGACAGCAAACTCCGACTACACC.

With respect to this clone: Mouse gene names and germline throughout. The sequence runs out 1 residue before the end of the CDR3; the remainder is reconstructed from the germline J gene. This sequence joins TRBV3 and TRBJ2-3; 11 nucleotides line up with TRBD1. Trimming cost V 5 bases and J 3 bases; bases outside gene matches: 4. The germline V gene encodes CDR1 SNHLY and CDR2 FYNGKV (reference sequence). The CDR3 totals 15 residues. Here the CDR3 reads CASSIRDRGAETLYF. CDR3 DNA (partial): TGTGCCAGCAGCATCCGGGACAGGGGGGCAGAAACGCTGTAT.

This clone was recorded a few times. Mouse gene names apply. The sequenced CDR3 bases are TGTGCAAGCAGCTTAGGCGACTGGGGGAAAGACACCCAGTAC. It codes for CASSLGDWGKDTQY. In full, the CDR3 reads CASSLGDWGKDTQYF. The chain is built from TRBV16 and TRBJ2-5; 9 nucleotides agree with TRBD2. The CDR3 end is not reached by the read, which stops 1 residue before it; the germline J gene fills it in. Trimming at V came to 1 base and at J to 4 bases, leaving 3 bases not matched to a gene. CDR3 length: 15 amino acids. CDR1 is SGHSA and CDR2 is FRNQAP in the germline V gene.

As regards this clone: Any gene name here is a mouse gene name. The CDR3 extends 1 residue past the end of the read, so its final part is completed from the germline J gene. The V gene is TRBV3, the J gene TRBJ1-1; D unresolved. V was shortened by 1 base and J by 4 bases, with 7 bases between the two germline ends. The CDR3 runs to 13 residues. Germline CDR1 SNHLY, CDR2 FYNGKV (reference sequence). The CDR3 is CASSLGLITEVFF. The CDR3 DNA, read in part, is TGTGCCAGCAGCTTAGGGCTGATCACAGAAGTCTTC.

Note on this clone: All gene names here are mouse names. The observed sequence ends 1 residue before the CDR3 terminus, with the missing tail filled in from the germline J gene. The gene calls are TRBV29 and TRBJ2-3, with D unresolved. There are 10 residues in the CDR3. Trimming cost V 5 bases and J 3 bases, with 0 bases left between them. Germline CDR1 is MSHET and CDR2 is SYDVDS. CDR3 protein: CASSAETLYF. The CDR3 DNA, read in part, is TGTGCTAGCAGTGCAGAAACGCTGTAT.